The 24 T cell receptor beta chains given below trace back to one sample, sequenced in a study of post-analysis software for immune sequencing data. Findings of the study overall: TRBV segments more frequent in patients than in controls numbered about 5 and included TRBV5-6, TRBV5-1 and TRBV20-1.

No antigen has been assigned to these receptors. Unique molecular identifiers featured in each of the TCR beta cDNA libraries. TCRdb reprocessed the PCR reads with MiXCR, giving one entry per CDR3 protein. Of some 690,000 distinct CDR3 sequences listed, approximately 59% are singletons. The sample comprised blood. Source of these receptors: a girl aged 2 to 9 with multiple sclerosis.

CDR3 DNA: TGTGCCAGCAGTTTTCCAGCAGGGGGCGAGGGCACAGATACGCAGTATTTT. This codes for CASSFPAGGEGTDTQYF. The V call is TRBV12-3 or TRBV12-4, the J call TRBJ2-3, with 8 nucleotides matching TRBD1. The junction had 9 bases not matched to a gene; V was cut back by 3 bases and J by 1 base. The CDR3 sequence is 17 residues long.

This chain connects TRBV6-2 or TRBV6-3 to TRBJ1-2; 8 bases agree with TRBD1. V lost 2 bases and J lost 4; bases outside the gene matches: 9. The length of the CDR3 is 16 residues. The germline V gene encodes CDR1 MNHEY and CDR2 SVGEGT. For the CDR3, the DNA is TGTGCCAGCAGTTACCCCTGGACAGGGAGCCCCTATGGCTACACCTTC. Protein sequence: CASSYPWTGSPYGYTF.

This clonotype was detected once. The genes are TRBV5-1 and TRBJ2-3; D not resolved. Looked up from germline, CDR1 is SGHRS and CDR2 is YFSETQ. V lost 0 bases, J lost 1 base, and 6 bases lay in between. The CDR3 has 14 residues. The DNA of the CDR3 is TGCGCCAGCAGCTTGGAGGCTCGCACAGATACGCAGTATTTT. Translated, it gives CASSLEARTDTQYF.

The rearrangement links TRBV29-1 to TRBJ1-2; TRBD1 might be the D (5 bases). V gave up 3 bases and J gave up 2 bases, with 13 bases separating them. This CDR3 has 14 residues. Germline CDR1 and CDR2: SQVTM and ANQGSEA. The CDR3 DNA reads TGCAGCGTTGAGTCTCAGGGAGAGAACTATGGCTACACCTTC. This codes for CSVESQGENYGYTF.

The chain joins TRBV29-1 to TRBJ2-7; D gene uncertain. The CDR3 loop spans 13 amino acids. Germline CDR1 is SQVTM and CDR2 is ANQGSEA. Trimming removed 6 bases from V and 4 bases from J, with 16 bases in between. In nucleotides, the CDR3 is TGCAGCGTGGAAACAGACCCCTCTTACGAGCAGTACTTC. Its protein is CSVETDPSYEQYF.

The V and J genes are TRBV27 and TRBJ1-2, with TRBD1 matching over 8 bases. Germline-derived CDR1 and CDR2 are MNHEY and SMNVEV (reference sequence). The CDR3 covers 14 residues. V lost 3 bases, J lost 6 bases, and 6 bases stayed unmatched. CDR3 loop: CASSFFGQGHGYTF. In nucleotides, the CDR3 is TGTGCCAGCAGTTTCTTCGGACAGGGCCATGGCTACACCTTC.

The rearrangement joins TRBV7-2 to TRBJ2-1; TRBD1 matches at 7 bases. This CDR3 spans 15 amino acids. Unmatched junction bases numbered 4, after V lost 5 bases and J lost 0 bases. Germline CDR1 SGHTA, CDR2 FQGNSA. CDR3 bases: TGTGCCAGCAGCCCACAGGGGTACTCCTACAATGAGCAGTTCTTC. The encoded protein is CASSPQGYSYNEQFF.

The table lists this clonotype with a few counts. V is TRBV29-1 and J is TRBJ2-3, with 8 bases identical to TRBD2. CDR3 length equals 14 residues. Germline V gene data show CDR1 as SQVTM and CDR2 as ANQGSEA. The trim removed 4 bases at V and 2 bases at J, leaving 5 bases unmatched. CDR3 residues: CSVAGTRNTDTQYF. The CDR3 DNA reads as TGCAGCGTTGCGGGGACTAGAAACACAGATACGCAGTATTTT.

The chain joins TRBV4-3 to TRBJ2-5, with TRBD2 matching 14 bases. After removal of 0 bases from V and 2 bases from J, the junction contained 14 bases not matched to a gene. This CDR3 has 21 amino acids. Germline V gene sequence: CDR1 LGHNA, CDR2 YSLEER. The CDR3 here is CASSQDLRLAGGPSQQETQYF. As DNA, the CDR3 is TGCGCCAGCAGCCAAGATCTTCGACTAGCGGGGGGGCCCTCGCAGCAAGAGACCCAGTACTTC.

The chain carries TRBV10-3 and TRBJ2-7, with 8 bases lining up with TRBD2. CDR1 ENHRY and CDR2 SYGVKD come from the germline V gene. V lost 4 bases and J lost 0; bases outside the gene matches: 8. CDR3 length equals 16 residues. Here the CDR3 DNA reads TGTGCCATCAGTGGTAGCGGGACTTATCACTCCTACGAGCAGTACTTC. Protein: CAISGSGTYHSYEQYF.

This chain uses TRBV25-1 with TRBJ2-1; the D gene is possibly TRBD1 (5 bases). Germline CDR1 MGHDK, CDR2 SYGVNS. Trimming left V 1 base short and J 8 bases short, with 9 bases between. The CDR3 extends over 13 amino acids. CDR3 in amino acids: CASSEFGRDEQFF. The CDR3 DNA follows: TGTGCCAGCAGTGAATTCGGCAGGGATGAGCAGTTCTTC.

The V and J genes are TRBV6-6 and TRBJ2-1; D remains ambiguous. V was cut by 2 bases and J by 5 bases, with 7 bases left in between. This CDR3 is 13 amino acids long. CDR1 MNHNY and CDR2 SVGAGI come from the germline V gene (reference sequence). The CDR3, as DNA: TGTGCCAGCAGTTACGGGGATCACAATGAGCAGTTCTTC. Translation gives CASSYGDHNEQFF.

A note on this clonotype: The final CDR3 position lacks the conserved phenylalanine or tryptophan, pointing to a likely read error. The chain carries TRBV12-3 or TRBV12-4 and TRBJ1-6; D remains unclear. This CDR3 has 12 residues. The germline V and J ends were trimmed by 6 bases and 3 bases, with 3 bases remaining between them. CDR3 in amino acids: CASSHYNSPLHL. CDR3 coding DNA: TGTGCCAGCAGCCACTATAATTCACCCCTCCACCTT.

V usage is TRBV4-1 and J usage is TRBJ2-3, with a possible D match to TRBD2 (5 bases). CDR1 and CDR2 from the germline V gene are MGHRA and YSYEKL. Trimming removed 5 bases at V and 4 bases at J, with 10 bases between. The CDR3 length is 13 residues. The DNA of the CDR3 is TGCGCCAGCAGCTATGCCGGGGCAGATACGCAGTATTTT. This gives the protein CASSYAGADTQYF.

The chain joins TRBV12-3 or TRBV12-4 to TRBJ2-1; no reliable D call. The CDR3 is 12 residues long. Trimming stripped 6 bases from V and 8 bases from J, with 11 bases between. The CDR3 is CASRYEMDEQFF. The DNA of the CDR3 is TGTGCCAGCAGGTATGAGATGGATGAGCAGTTCTTC.

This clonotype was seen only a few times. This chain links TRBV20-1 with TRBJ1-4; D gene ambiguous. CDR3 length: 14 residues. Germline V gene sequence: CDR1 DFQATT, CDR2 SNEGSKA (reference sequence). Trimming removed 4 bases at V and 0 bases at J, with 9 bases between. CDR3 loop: CSAKSLATNEKLFF. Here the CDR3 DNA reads TGCAGTGCTAAGAGCCTTGCAACTAATGAAAAACTGTTTTTT.

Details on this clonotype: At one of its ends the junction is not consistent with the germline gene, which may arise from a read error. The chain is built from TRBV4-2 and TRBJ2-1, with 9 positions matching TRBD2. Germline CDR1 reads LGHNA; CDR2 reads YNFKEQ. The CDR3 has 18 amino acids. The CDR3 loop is CANSQDLVGGGALDEQFF. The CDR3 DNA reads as TGTGCCAACAGCCAAGATCTTGTCGGCGGGGGGGCGTTGGATGAGCAGTTCTTC.

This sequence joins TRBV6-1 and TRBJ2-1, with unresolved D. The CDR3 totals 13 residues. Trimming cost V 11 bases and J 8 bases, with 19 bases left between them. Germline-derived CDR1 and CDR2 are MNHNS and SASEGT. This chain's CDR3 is CAVPLENRDEQFF. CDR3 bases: TGTGCCGTCCCCCTCGAGAATAGGGATGAGCAGTTCTTC.

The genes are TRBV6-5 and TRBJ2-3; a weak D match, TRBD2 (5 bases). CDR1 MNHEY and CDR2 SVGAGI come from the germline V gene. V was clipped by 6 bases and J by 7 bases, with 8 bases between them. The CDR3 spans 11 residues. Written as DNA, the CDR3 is TGTGCCAGCAGAGCCGGGAATACGCAGTATTTT. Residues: CASRAGNTQYF.

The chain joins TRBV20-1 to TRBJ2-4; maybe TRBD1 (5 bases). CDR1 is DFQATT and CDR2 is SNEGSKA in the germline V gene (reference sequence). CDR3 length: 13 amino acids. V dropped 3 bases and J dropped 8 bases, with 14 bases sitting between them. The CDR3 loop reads CSASWQGRDIQYF. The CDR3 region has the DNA TGCAGTGCTAGTTGGCAGGGAAGGGACATTCAGTACTTC.

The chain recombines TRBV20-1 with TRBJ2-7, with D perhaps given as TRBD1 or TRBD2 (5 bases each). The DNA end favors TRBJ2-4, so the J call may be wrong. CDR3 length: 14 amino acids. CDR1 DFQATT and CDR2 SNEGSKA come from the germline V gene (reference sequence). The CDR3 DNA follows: TGCAGTGCACGGGCCTCTGAGGGGCAAAACATTCAGTACTTC. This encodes CSARASEGQNIQYF.

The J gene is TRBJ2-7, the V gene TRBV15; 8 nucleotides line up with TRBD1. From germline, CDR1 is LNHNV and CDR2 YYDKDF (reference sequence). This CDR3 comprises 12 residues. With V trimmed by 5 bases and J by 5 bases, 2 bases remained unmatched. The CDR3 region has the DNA TGTGCCACCAGCGGGACAGGCGACGAGCAGTACTTC. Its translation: CATSGTGDEQYF.

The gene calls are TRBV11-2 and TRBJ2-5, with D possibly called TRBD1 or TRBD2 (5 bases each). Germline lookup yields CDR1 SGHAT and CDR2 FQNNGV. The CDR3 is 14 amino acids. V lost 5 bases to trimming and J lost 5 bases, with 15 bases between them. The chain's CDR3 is CASSPMGPRETQYF. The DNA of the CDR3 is TGTGCCAGCAGCCCAATGGGACCTCGGGAGACCCAGTACTTC.

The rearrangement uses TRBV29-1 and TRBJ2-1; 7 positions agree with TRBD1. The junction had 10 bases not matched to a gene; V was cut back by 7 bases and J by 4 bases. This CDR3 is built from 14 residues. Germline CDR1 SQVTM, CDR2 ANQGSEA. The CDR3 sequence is CSADRDSPYNEQFF. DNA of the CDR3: TGCAGCGCGGACCGGGACAGCCCTTACAATGAGCAGTTCTTC.